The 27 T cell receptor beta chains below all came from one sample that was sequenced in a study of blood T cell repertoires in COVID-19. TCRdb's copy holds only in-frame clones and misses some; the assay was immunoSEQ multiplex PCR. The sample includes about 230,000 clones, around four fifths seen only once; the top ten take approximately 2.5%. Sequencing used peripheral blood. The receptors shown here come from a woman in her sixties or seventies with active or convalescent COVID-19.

The CDR3 region has the DNA TGTGCCAGCAGCCACCGGGGGGCCGACCAGTATTTT. Its protein is CASSHRGADQYF. This chain connects TRBV3-1 (or the pseudogene TRBV3-2) to TRBJ2-3; a weak D match, TRBD2 (7 bases). V shed 3 bases and J shed 12 bases, with 13 bases lying between them. Germline CDR1 LGHDT, CDR2 YNNKEL (reference sequence). The CDR3 sequence is 12 residues long.

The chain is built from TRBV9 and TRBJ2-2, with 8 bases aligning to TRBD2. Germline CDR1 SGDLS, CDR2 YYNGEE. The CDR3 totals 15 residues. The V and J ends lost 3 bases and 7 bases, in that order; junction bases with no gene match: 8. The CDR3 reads CASSGPGGVGGELFF. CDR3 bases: TGTGCCAGCAGCGGTCCCGGGGGGGTAGGCGGGGAGCTGTTTTTT.

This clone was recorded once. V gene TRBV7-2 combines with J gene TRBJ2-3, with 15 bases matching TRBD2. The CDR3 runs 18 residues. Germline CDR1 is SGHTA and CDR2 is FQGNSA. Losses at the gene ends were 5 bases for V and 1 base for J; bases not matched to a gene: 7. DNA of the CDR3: TGTGCCAGCAGCCAAGGACTAGCGGGGGGGCGGGGCACAGATACGCAGTATTTT. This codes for CASSQGLAGGRGTDTQYF.

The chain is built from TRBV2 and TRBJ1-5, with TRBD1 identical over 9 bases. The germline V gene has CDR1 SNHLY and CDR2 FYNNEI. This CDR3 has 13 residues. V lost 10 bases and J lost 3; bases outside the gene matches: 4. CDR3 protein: CATGQGNNQPQHF. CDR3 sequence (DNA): TGTGCCACAGGACAGGGGAACAATCAGCCCCAGCATTTT.

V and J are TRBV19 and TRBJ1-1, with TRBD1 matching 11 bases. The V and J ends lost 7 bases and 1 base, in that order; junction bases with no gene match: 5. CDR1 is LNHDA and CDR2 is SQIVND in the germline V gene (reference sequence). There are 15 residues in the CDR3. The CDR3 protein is CASIGTGGSNTEAFF. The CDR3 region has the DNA TGTGCCAGTATTGGGACAGGGGGATCGAACACTGAAGCTTTCTTT.

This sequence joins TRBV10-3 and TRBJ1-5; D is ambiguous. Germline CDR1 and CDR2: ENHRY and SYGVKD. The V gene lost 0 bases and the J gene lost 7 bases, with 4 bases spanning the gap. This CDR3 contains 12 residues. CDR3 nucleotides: TGTGCCATCAGTGAGTCGGGCCAGCCCCAGCATTTT. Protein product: CAISESGQPQHF.

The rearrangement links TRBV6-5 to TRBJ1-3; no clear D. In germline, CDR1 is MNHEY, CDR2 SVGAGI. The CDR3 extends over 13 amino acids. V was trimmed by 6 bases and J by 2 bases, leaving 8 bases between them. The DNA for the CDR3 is TGTGCCAGCAGGTGGCTCCCTGGAAACACCATATATTTT. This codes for CASRWLPGNTIYF.

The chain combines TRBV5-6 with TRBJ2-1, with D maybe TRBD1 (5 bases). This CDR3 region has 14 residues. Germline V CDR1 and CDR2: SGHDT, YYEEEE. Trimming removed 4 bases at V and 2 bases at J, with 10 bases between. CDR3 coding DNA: TGTGCCAGCAGCCGAAAGACAGCCTACAATGAGCAGTTCTTC. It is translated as CASSRKTAYNEQFF.

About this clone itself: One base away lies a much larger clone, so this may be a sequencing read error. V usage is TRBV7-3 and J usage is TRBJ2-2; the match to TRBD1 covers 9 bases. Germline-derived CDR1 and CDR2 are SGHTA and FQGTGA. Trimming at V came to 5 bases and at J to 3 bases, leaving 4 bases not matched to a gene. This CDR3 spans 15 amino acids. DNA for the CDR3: TGTGCCAGCAGCCCCGGGACAGGGTACACCGGGGAGCTGTTTTTT. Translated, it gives CASSPGTGYTGELFF.

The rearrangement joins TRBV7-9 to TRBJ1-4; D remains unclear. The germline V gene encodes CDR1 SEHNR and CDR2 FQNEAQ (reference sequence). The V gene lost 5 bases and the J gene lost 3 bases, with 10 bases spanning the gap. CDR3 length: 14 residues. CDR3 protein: CASSPTKANEKLFF. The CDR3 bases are TGTGCCAGCAGCCCGACAAAGGCTAATGAAAAACTGTTTTTT.

CDR3 coding DNA: TGTGCCATCGGCCACCCCGAGCAGTTCTTC. Translating it yields CAIGHPEQFF. The V call is TRBV10-3, the J call TRBJ2-1; D is unclear. V lost 8 bases, J lost 10 bases, and 9 bases lay in between. CDR3 length: 10 amino acids. Germline V lookup: CDR1 ENHRY, CDR2 SYGVKD.

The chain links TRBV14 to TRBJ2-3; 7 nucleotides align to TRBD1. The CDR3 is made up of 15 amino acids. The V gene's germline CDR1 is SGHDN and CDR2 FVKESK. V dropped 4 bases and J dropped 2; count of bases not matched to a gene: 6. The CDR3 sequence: CASSPGTDYTDTQYF. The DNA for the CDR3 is TGTGCCAGCAGCCCCGGGACAGATTACACAGATACGCAGTATTTT.

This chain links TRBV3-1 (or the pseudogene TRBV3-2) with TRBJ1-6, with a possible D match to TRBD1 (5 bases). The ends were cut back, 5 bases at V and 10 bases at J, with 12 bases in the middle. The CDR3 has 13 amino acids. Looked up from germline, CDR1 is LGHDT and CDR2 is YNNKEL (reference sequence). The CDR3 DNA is TGTGCCAGCAGCTTTCCCCAGGGATCACCCCTCCACTTT. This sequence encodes CASSFPQGSPLHF.

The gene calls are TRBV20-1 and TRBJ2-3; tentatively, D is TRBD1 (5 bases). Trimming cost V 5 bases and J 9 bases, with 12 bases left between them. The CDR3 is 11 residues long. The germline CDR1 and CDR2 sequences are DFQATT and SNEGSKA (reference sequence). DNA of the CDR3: TGCAGTGCTCCCTTGGGGCAAACGCAGTATTTT. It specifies CSAPLGQTQYF.

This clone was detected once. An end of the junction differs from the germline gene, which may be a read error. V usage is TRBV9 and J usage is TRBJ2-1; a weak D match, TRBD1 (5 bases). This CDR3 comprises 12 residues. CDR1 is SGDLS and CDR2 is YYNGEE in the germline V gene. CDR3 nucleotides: TGTGCCAGCAGCCCTAGAACAGGAAATGGGGTCTTC. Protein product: CASSPRTGNGVF.

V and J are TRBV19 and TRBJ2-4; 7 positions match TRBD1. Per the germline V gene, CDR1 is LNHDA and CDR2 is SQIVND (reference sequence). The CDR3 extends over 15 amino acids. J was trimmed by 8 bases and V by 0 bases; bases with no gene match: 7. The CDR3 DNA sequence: TGTGCCAGTAGTATAGAATCTACAGGGGACGACATTCAGTACTTC. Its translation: CASSIESTGDDIQYF.

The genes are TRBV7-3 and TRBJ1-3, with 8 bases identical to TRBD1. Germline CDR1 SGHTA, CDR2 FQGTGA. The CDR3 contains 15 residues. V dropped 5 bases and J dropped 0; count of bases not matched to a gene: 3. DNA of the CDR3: TGTGCCAGCAGCCTACAGGGGGGCTCTGGAAACACCATATATTTT. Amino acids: CASSLQGGSGNTIYF.

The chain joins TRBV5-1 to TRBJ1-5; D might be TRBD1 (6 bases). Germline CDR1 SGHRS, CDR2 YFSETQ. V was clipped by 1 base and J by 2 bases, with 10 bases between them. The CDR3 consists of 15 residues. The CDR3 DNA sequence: TGCGCCAGCAGCTTGACAGGGTCGGGCAATCAGCCCCAGCATTTT. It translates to CASSLTGSGNQPQHF.

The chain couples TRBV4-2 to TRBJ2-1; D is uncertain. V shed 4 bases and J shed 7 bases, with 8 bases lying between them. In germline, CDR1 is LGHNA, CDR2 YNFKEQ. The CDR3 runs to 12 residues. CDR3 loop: CASSPSRNEQFF. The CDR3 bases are TGTGCCAGCAGCCCCTCTAGAAATGAGCAGTTCTTC.

The CDR3 protein is CASSQGVGQPQHF. DNA of the CDR3: TGTGCCAGCAGTCAGGGGGTAGGTCAGCCCCAGCATTTT. V and J are TRBV27 and TRBJ1-5; 7 bases fit TRBD1. CDR3 length: 13 amino acids. Germline CDR1 and CDR2: MNHEY and SMNVEV (reference sequence). J was trimmed by 6 bases and V by 5 bases; bases with no gene match: 4.

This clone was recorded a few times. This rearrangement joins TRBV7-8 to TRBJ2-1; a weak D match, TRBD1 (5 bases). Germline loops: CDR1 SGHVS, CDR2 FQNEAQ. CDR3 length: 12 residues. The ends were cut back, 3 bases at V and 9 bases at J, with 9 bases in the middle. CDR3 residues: CASSLGRIEQFF. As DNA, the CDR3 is TGTGCCAGCAGCTTGGGGCGCATTGAGCAGTTCTTC.

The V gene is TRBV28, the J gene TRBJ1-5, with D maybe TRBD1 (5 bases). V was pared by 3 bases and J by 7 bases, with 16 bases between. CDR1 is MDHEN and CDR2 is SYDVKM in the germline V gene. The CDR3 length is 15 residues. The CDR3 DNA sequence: TGTGCCAGCAGTTTCCCCCCGGGCAGGGCCCAGCCCCAGCATTTT. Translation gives CASSFPPGRAQPQHF.

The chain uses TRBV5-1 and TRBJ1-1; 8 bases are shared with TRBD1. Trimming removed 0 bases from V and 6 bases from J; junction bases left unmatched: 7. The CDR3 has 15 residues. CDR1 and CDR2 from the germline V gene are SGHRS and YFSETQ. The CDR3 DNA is TGCGCCAGCAGCTTGGGGGTTGGACAGGGCTCTGAAGCTTTCTTT. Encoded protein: CASSLGVGQGSEAFF. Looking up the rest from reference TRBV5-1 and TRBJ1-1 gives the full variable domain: KAGVTQTPRYLIKTRGQQVTLSCSPISGHRSVSWYQQTPGQGLQFLFEYFSETQRNKGNFPGRFSGRQFSNSRSEMNVSTLELGDSALYLCASSLGVGQGSEAFFGQGTRLTVV.

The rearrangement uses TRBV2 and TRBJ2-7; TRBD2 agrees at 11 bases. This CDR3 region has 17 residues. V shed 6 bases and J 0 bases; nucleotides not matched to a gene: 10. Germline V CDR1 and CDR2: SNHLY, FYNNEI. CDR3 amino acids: CASRPTSGGPLSYEQYF. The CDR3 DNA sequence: TGTGCCAGCAGGCCCACTAGCGGGGGCCCACTCTCCTACGAGCAGTACTTC.

The DNA of the CDR3 is TGTGCCAGCAGCCCCGACCCCGGCGAGGACGAGCAGTACTTC. This encodes CASSPDPGEDEQYF. The chain carries TRBV5-8 and TRBJ2-7; D remains unclear. The CDR3 totals 14 residues. Germline lookup yields CDR1 SGHTS and CDR2 YDEGEE. V lost 4 bases to trimming and J lost 5 bases, with 16 bases between them.

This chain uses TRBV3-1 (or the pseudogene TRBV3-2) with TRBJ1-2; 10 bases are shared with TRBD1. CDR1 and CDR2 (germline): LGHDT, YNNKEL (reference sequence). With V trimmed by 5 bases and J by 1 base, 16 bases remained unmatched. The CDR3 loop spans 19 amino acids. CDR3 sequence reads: CASSSRTGGSRHDNYGYTF. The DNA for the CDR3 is TGTGCCAGCAGCTCACGGACAGGGGGATCCCGCCACGATAACTATGGCTACACCTTC.

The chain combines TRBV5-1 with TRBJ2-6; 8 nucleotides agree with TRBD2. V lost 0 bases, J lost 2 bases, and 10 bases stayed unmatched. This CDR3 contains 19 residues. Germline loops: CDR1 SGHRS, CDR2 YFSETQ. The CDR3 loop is CASSLGIKREWPGANVLTF. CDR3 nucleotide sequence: TGCGCCAGCAGCTTGGGTATAAAGCGGGAGTGGCCTGGGGCCAACGTCCTGACTTTC.